This passage covers 11 T cell receptor beta chains from one sample sequenced in a study of cytomegalovirus exposure and HLA in healthy donors. It was with 60 Vbeta and 13 Jbeta primers that the PCR ran. Sequencing was performed with immunoSEQ multiplex PCR; in TCRdb, only in-frame clones are kept and a portion is missing. This sample has 95,000 to 120,000 clones, with 65% to 85% found just once. The sequenced material came from PBMCs. These receptors came from a woman between 18 and 30 years old in good health and CMV-seronegative.

This rearrangement joins TRBV29-1 to TRBJ1-2; D not certain. CDR1 and CDR2 from the germline V gene are SQVTM and ANQGSEA. CDR3 size: 12 residues. With 2 bases removed from V and 4 bases from J, the gap between germline ends came to 8 bases. CDR3 coding DNA: TGCAGCGTTGAACGGCTAGGCTATGGCTACACCTTC. Translated: CSVERLGYGYTF.

The chain is built from TRBV6-5 and TRBJ1-1; tentative D call: TRBD1 (6 bases). The CDR3 length is 13 residues. Germline V gives CDR1 MNHEY, CDR2 SVGAGI. V was clipped by 5 bases and J by 4 bases, with 11 bases between them. The CDR3: CASSQGSGTEAFF. The CDR3 nucleotides read TGTGCCAGCAGTCAGGGGTCGGGCACTGAAGCTTTCTTT.

Only one count was recorded for this clone. The gene calls are TRBV5-5 and TRBJ2-7; D gene ambiguous. The V gene's germline CDR1 is SGHKS and CDR2 YYEKEE (reference sequence). The ends were cut back, 0 bases at V and 2 bases at J, with 6 bases in the middle. The length of the CDR3 is 13 residues. This chain's CDR3 is CASSLGFAYEQYF. Written as DNA, the CDR3 is TGTGCCAGCAGCTTGGGTTTCGCCTACGAGCAGTACTTC.

The V gene is TRBV28, the J gene TRBJ2-7; D ambiguous. With 10 bases removed from V and 2 bases from J, the gap between germline ends came to 15 bases. Germline CDR1 and CDR2: MDHEN and SYDVKM. The CDR3 spans 13 residues. CDR3 sequence reads: CATTDTKPYEQYF. CDR3 nucleotides: TGTGCCACCACGGATACTAAACCCTACGAGCAGTACTTC.

This clone occurred once. V is TRBV7-9 and J is TRBJ1-2; 10 nucleotides match TRBD1. Germline values: CDR1 SEHNR, CDR2 FQNEAQ (reference sequence). V dropped 3 bases and J dropped 4; count of bases not matched to a gene: 8. The CDR3 length is 16 residues. In DNA form, the CDR3 reads TGTGCCAGCAGCTTCGGTGGACAGGGGGTGCTCTATGGCTACACCTTC. It specifies CASSFGGQGVLYGYTF.

There are a few counts of this clone. V gene TRBV4-3 combines with J gene TRBJ1-2; 10 nucleotides match TRBD1. The germline CDR1 and CDR2 sequences are LGHNA and YSLEER. J was trimmed by 2 bases and V by 4 bases; bases with no gene match: 7. The CDR3 totals 16 residues. The CDR3 coding sequence is TGCGCCAGCAGCCGGACCATGGGACAGGGGAACTATGGCTACACCTTC. This translates into CASSRTMGQGNYGYTF.

The rearrangement uses TRBV30 and TRBJ1-2; D possibly corresponds to TRBD1 (5 bases). This CDR3 region has 12 residues. Looked up from germline, CDR1 is GTSNPN and CDR2 is SVGIG (reference sequence). The V end lost 3 bases, the J end lost 6 bases, and 11 bases lay between the germline ends. The CDR3 bases are TGTGCCTGGAGACGGGACTCCGATGGCTACACCTTC. Translated, it gives CAWRRDSDGYTF.

This chain joins TRBV19 and TRBJ2-7, with a possible D match to TRBD1 (5 bases). The CDR3 is 14 residues long. CDR1 is LNHDA and CDR2 is SQIVND in the germline V gene (reference sequence). V lost 5 bases to trimming and J lost 3 bases, with 14 bases between them. CDR3 amino acids: CASSVRGHVYEQYV. The CDR3, as DNA: TGTGCCAGTAGTGTCCGAGGACACGTCTACGAGCAGTACGTC.

The chain carries TRBV7-7 and TRBJ1-5, with TRBD1 identical over 7 bases. J gave up 2 bases and V 0 bases, and 16 bases lay outside the gene matches. Germline-derived CDR1 and CDR2 are SSHAT and FNYEAQ (reference sequence). The CDR3 loop spans 20 amino acids. CDR3 nucleotides: TGTGCCAGCAGCTTAGCGCGGTGGGGCAGGGGGAGTTGTTGCAATCAGCCCCAGCATTTT. It yields the protein CASSLARWGRGSCCNQPQHF.

Concerning this clone: At one end the junction does not follow the germline gene, possibly because of a read error. The chain has TRBV28 and TRBJ2-3; 11 positions match TRBD2. The CDR3 length is 17 residues. CDR1 is MDHEN and CDR2 is SYDVKM in the germline V gene. The CDR3 reads CASSSRTSGSKADAQYF. The DNA of the CDR3 is TGTGCCAGCAGTTCTCGTACTAGCGGGAGTAAGGCAGATGCGCAGTATTTT.

The rearrangement links TRBV23-1 to TRBJ1-4; D is possibly TRBD1 (6 bases). TRBV23-1 has ORF status, its function being uncertain. There are 14 residues in the CDR3. Trimming pared 2 bases from V and 8 bases from J, leaving 12 bases between. CDR3 protein: CASSQKGVGEKLFF. Written as DNA, the CDR3 is TGCGCCAGCAGTCAAAAGGGGGTCGGGGAAAAACTGTTTTTT.